A single sample is the source of the 4 T cell receptor beta chains below, sequenced in a study of T cells in localized non-small cell lung cancer. Measured with immunoSEQ multiplex PCR; TCRdb has only the in-frame clones, and not every one. The table lists around 91,000 clones, roughly 89% of them singletons. The source material was peripheral blood, sampled before any cancer treatment. The origin of the receptors is a man aged 40 to 70 with stage I squamous cell lung carcinoma.

The chain combines TRBV29-1 with TRBJ2-2; 7 bases agree with TRBD1. From germline, CDR1 is SQVTM and CDR2 ANQGSEA. The length of the CDR3 is 15 residues. V lost 6 bases and J lost 5; bases outside the gene matches: 12. The CDR3 nucleotides are TGCAGCGTGAATCCCACAGGGGCTGGGACCGGGGAGCTGTTTTTT. Translating it yields CSVNPTGAGTGELFF.

The chain links TRBV9 to TRBJ1-4; TRBD1 might be the D (5 bases). Trimming removed 4 bases from V and 6 bases from J, with 13 bases in between. Germline V gives CDR1 SGDLS, CDR2 YYNGEE. The CDR3 consists of 14 residues. The CDR3 bases are TGTGCCAGCAGCCCCGGGGTAGGGGATGAAAAACTGTTTTTT. Its translation is CASSPGVGDEKLFF. Combining the CDR3 with reference TRBV9 and TRBJ1-4 gives the whole variable domain DSGVTQTPKHLITATGQRVTLRCSPRSGDLSVYWYQQSLDQGLQFLIQYYNGEERAKGNILERFSAQQFPDLHSELNLSSLELGDSALYFCASSPGVGDEKLFFGSGTQLSVL.

The chain has TRBV7-8 and TRBJ2-1; no definite D call. V was shortened by 1 base and J by 0 bases, with 7 bases between the two germline ends. This CDR3 is 15 amino acids long. Per the germline V gene, CDR1 is SGHVS and CDR2 is FQNEAQ. This chain's CDR3 is CASSLDSPSYNEQFF. Written as DNA, the CDR3 is TGTGCCAGCAGCTTAGACAGTCCCTCCTACAATGAGCAGTTCTTC.

CDR3 residues: CASSLLEVGGNTIYF. The CDR3 coding sequence is TGTGCCAGCAGCTTACTGGAAGTAGGTGGGAACACCATATATTTT. The chain carries TRBV7-2 and TRBJ1-3; D is ambiguous. The CDR3 contains 15 residues. V lost 2 bases and J lost 7, with 15 bases in between. Germline CDR1 SGHTA, CDR2 FQGNSA.